This T cell receptor (beta chain) appears in the sequencing data of a study of tumor and adjacent non-tumor tissue in lung cancer. The study's findings and limits: TCR diversity was significantly greater in tumor than normal lung tissue.

Germline CDR1 and CDR2: SGHNT and YYREEE (reference sequence). The CDR3 runs to 13 residues. This clonotype appeared a few times. Its cognate antigen is unknown. A single base separates this from a much larger clone, so it may be a read error. No cell sorting was done before RNA was extracted from the tissue. More than 3 cm separated this lung sample from the edge of the tumor. A modified ARM-PCR protocol with three rounds of nested PCR amplified TCRbeta. TCRdb reprocessed the multiplex PCR reads with MiXCR, giving one entry per CDR3 protein. The profile shows about 110,000 distinct CDR3 sequences, about 64% of them singletons.

This TCR came from a man between 60 and 75 years old with non-small cell lung cancer. Source material: distant non-tumor lung tissue. The genes are TRBV5-4 and TRBJ2-3, with a possible D match to TRBD1 (5 bases). The CDR3 loop is CDSSPEQADTQYF. CDR3 DNA: TGTGACAGCAGCCCGGAACAGGCAGATACGCAGTATTTT.